Listed below are T cell receptor beta chains from one sample, sequenced in a study of T cell repertoires in cytomegalovirus infection. TCRdb independently ran MiXCR on the reads; one entry per CDR3 protein. This sample has about 490,000 distinct CDR3 sequences, with 16% found just once. The material sequenced was CD8+ T cells from PBMCs. The source of these receptors is a human donor in good health (CMV status not recorded). Some clones in this sample may be carry-over from other donors' samples. CDR3s include the opening cysteine and the closing phenylalanine or tryptophan. Fields, in order: D gene, V gene, clone size, J gene, CDR3 DNA, CDR3 protein. The D gene is left open where the match is weak. Only some rows state a clone size, as once, few, many or a class for expanded clones.

D gene: TRBD2
V gene: TRBV5-8
clone size: NA
J gene: TRBJ2-5
CDR3 DNA: TGTGCCAGCAGCTTGGACCCCTCGGGAGGAACTAGCGAAGAGACCCAGTACTTC
CDR3 protein: CASSLDPSGGTSEETQYF

D gene: NA
V gene: TRBV6-1
clone size: NA
J gene: TRBJ2-3
CDR3 DNA: TGTGCCAGCAGTGAAGTGGCAGGTCGGAGCACAGATACGCAGTATTTT
CDR3 protein: CASSEVAGRSTDTQYF

D gene: TRBD1
V gene: TRBV5-6
clone size: few
J gene: TRBJ2-6
CDR3 DNA: TGTGCCAGCAGCCAGGGACAGGGAAGCTCTGGGGCCAACGTCCTGACTTTC
CDR3 protein: CASSQGQGSSGANVLTF

D gene: NA
V gene: TRBV4-2
clone size: NA
J gene: TRBJ1-5
CDR3 DNA: TGTGCCAGCAGCCAAGGGGACAATTACAGCAATCAGCCCCAGCATTTT
CDR3 protein: CASSQGDNYSNQPQHF

D gene: TRBD2
V gene: TRBV20-1
clone size: NA
J gene: TRBJ2-2
CDR3 DNA: TGCAGTGCTAGATCGGGACTAGCGGGAGGGACCGGGGAGCTGTTTTTT
CDR3 protein: CSARSGLAGGTGELFF

D gene: TRBD1
V gene: TRBV19
clone size: NA
J gene: TRBJ1-1
CDR3 DNA: TGTGCCAGTAGTATAGTCAGGACAGGGCAGACCACTGAAGCTTTCTTT
CDR3 protein: CASSIVRTGQTTEAFF

D gene: TRBD1
V gene: TRBV13
clone size: NA
J gene: TRBJ1-6
CDR3 DNA: TGTGCCAGCAGCTCGGGACAGGAGAAAGATAATTCACCCCTCCACTTT
CDR3 protein: CASSSGQEKDNSPLHF

D gene: NA
V gene: TRBV6-5
clone size: NA
J gene: TRBJ2-1
CDR3 DNA: TGTGCCAGCAGTTACTCGGCGCGGGACAATGAGCAGTTCTTC
CDR3 protein: CASSYSARDNEQFF

D gene: NA
V gene: TRBV27
clone size: few
J gene: TRBJ2-5
CDR3 DNA: TGTGCCAGCAGTTTATTGGGCAGACAAGAGACCCAGTACTTC
CDR3 protein: CASSLLGRQETQYF

D gene: NA
V gene: TRBV9
clone size: few
J gene: TRBJ1-2
CDR3 DNA: TGTGCCAGCAGCGCCCGACCCAGGATTGGGGCTAGGGATGGCTACACCTTC
CDR3 protein: CASSARPRIGARDGYTF

D gene: NA
V gene: TRBV7-9
clone size: many
J gene: TRBJ2-7
CDR3 DNA: TGTGCCAGCAGTTTCTCAGGGGTCTCGTACGAGCAGTACTTC
CDR3 protein: CASSFSGVSYEQYF

D gene: TRBD2
V gene: TRBV20-1
clone size: NA
J gene: TRBJ2-3
CDR3 DNA: TGCAGTGCTAGAGATGCGAGCGGGGGGGCCGTCCCAGATACGCAGTATTTT
CDR3 protein: CSARDASGGAVPDTQYF

D gene: NA
V gene: TRBV7-3
clone size: many
J gene: TRBJ1-1
CDR3 DNA: TGTGCCAGCAGCTTAAGTGCAGGATTGAGGACTGAAGCTTTCTTT
CDR3 protein: CASSLSAGLRTEAFF

D gene: TRBD2
V gene: TRBV10-3
clone size: NA
J gene: TRBJ2-3
CDR3 DNA: TGTGCCATCAAAACTAGCGGGGGGGTCCCAGATACGCAGTATTTT
CDR3 protein: CAIKTSGGVPDTQYF

D gene: TRBD2
V gene: TRBV20-1
clone size: NA
J gene: TRBJ2-1
CDR3 DNA: TGCAGTGCTAGGGGAACCGGGACTATGACGCTCAATGAGCAGTTCTTC
CDR3 protein: CSARGTGTMTLNEQFF

D gene: NA
V gene: TRBV6-4
clone size: NA
J gene: TRBJ1-6
CDR3 DNA: TGTGCCAGCAGTGACAGGGATAAATCACCCCTCCACTTT
CDR3 protein: CASSDRDKSPLHF

D gene: TRBD1
V gene: TRBV29-1
clone size: few
J gene: TRBJ1-4
CDR3 DNA: TGCAGCGTTGAACTCCCTCGGGACAGGACTTCAACTAATGAAAAACTGTTTTTT
CDR3 protein: CSVELPRDRTSTNEKLFF

D gene: NA
V gene: TRBV7-8
clone size: many
J gene: TRBJ2-1
CDR3 DNA: TGTGCCAGCAGCCCCTTCGGGTCGGAGTCGGATGAGCAGTTCTTC
CDR3 protein: CASSPFGSESDEQFF

D gene: NA
V gene: TRBV2
clone size: NA
J gene: TRBJ1-1
CDR3 DNA: TGTGCCAGCAGTGAAGGGTTGGTAGGGGGAAGGGACACTGAAGCTTTCTTT
CDR3 protein: CASSEGLVGGRDTEAFF

D gene: TRBD2
V gene: TRBV5-1
clone size: NA
J gene: TRBJ2-7
CDR3 DNA: TGCGCCAGCAGCTTCTCCGGGACTAGGTACTACGAGCAGTACTTC
CDR3 protein: CASSFSGTRYYEQYF

D gene: NA
V gene: TRBV6-2/TRBV6-3
clone size: few
J gene: TRBJ2-7
CDR3 DNA: TGTGCCAGCAGTTACGGTACGGGCGAGCAGTACTTC
CDR3 protein: CASSYGTGEQYF

D gene: NA
V gene: TRBV11-2
clone size: many
J gene: TRBJ2-2
CDR3 DNA: TGTGCCAGCAGCGCGACAGGGAACACCGGGGAGCTGTTTTTT
CDR3 protein: CASSATGNTGELFF

D gene: NA
V gene: TRBV12-3/TRBV12-4
clone size: many
J gene: TRBJ2-5
CDR3 DNA: TGTGCCAGCAGCTACTCAGGGGATCCTCAAGAGACCCAGTACTTC
CDR3 protein: CASSYSGDPQETQYF

D gene: NA
V gene: TRBV27
clone size: NA
J gene: TRBJ1-1
CDR3 DNA: TGTGCCAGCAGGTACGGACAAACGGATGCTTTCTTT
CDR3 protein: CASRYGQTDAFF

D gene: NA
V gene: TRBV29-1
clone size: few
J gene: TRBJ2-3
CDR3 DNA: TGCAGCGTTGAAAGCGCGGACCTCACAGATACGCAGTATTTT
CDR3 protein: CSVESADLTDTQYF

D gene: NA
V gene: TRBV27
clone size: many
J gene: TRBJ2-7
CDR3 DNA: TGTGCCAGCGGGTTAAGCGGAGCTACCTACGAGCAGTACTTC
CDR3 protein: CASGLSGATYEQYF

D gene: NA
V gene: TRBV6-5
clone size: NA
J gene: TRBJ2-7
CDR3 DNA: TGTGCCAGCAGTTACGGAGAAAGTAAATACGAGCAGTACTTC
CDR3 protein: CASSYGESKYEQYF

D gene: NA
V gene: TRBV6-5
clone size: NA
J gene: TRBJ2-2
CDR3 DNA: TGTGCCACCTGTGGAGCCATTAACACCGGGGAGCTGTTTTTT
CDR3 protein: CATCGAINTGELFF

D gene: NA
V gene: TRBV3-1
clone size: NA
J gene: TRBJ2-7
CDR3 DNA: TGTGCCAGCAGCCGTCAAGGCAGGGGATACGAGCAGTACTTC
CDR3 protein: CASSRQGRGYEQYF

D gene: NA
V gene: TRBV7-9
clone size: few
J gene: TRBJ2-1
CDR3 DNA: TGTGCCAGCAGCTTACGCCCTCAGCGGATACCTTACTACAATGAGCAGTTCTTC
CDR3 protein: CASSLRPQRIPYYNEQFF

D gene: NA
V gene: TRBV13
clone size: few
J gene: TRBJ2-3
CDR3 DNA: TGTGCCAGCAGCTCTAGGTCAGATACGCAGTATTTT
CDR3 protein: CASSSRSDTQYF

D gene: TRBD2
V gene: TRBV15
clone size: few
J gene: TRBJ2-3
CDR3 DNA: TGTGCCACCAGCTCACCTAGCGGGGGGCCCACAGATACGCAGTATTTT
CDR3 protein: CATSSPSGGPTDTQYF

D gene: NA
V gene: TRBV4-1
clone size: few
J gene: TRBJ2-3
CDR3 DNA: TGCGCCAGCAGCCAAGGACTTAGCGGTAGCACAGATACGCAGTATTTT
CDR3 protein: CASSQGLSGSTDTQYF

D gene: NA
V gene: TRBV6-5
clone size: few
J gene: TRBJ1-2
CDR3 DNA: TGTGCCAGCAGTTACTCCCCCCGAGGTCCGTACAGACAGGCTACTAACTATGGCTACACCTTC
CDR3 protein: CASSYSPRGPYRQATNYGYTF

D gene: NA
V gene: TRBV12-3/TRBV12-4
clone size: many
J gene: TRBJ1-1
CDR3 DNA: TGTGCCAGCAGTTTCGGACACACGAACACTGAAGCTTTCTTT
CDR3 protein: CASSFGHTNTEAFF

D gene: TRBD2
V gene: TRBV12-5
clone size: NA
J gene: TRBJ2-1
CDR3 DNA: TGTGCTAGTGGTTTGGTACTAGCGGGGGACTATGAGCAGTTCTTC
CDR3 protein: CASGLVLAGDYEQFF

D gene: TRBD1
V gene: TRBV7-8
clone size: many
J gene: TRBJ2-7
CDR3 DNA: TGTGCCAGCAGCCCCCAGGACAGGGGACACTACGAGCAGTACTTC
CDR3 protein: CASSPQDRGHYEQYF

D gene: NA
V gene: TRBV7-9
clone size: many
J gene: TRBJ2-6
CDR3 DNA: TGTGCCAGCAGCTTAGCGACAGGCTCTGGGGCCAACGTCCTGACTTTC
CDR3 protein: CASSLATGSGANVLTF

D gene: NA
V gene: TRBV6-5
clone size: NA
J gene: TRBJ2-1
CDR3 DNA: TGTGCCAGCAGCCTCGCGGGCGGGGACTACAATGAGCAGTTCTTC
CDR3 protein: CASSLAGGDYNEQFF

D gene: NA
V gene: TRBV18
clone size: NA
J gene: TRBJ1-1
CDR3 DNA: TGTGCCAGCTCACCACCGCTCCAGGAGATGACTGAAGCTTTCTTT
CDR3 protein: CASSPPLQEMTEAFF

D gene: NA
V gene: TRBV28
clone size: few
J gene: TRBJ2-2
CDR3 DNA: TGTGCCAGCGTGGGGCTCGCGGATGGTGAGCTGTTTTTT
CDR3 protein: CASVGLADGELFF

D gene: TRBD1
V gene: TRBV19
clone size: once
J gene: TRBJ1-5
CDR3 DNA: TGTGCCAGTAGTATAGAGGGCCGTTCCAGGGGGTCTCAGCCCCAGCATTTT
CDR3 protein: CASSIEGRSRGSQPQHF

D gene: NA
V gene: TRBV4-1
clone size: once
J gene: TRBJ1-5
CDR3 DNA: TGCGCCAGCAGCCAATCCGGTCAGGGGCCAGAGCCCCAGCATTTT
CDR3 protein: CASSQSGQGPEPQHF

D gene: NA
V gene: TRBV6-6
clone size: few
J gene: TRBJ1-5
CDR3 DNA: TGTGCCAGCAGCCCCCCCGGTTATAGCAATCAGCCCCAGCATTTT
CDR3 protein: CASSPPGYSNQPQHF

D gene: NA
V gene: TRBV10-3
clone size: few
J gene: TRBJ1-1
CDR3 DNA: TGTGCCATCAGTGAGTCGCCGATGGAAGCTTTCTTT
CDR3 protein: CAISESPMEAFF

D gene: NA
V gene: TRBV20-1
clone size: NA
J gene: TRBJ2-7
CDR3 DNA: TGCAGTGTTCGAACTGGGGCCCGTGAGCAGTACTTC
CDR3 protein: CSVRTGAREQYF

D gene: NA
V gene: TRBV7-9
clone size: many
J gene: TRBJ2-7
CDR3 DNA: TGTGCCAGCAGCTTCGCCGGGGCGCAACACGAGCAGTACTTC
CDR3 protein: CASSFAGAQHEQYF

D gene: TRBD1
V gene: TRBV5-5
clone size: NA
J gene: TRBJ1-2
CDR3 DNA: TGTGCCAGCAGCTTTGACAGGGGGCATCAAAACTATGGCTACACCTTC
CDR3 protein: CASSFDRGHQNYGYTF

D gene: NA
V gene: TRBV27
clone size: many
J gene: TRBJ1-1
CDR3 DNA: TGTGCCAGCAGTTTACAAGGGTTTAACACTGAAGCTTTCTTT
CDR3 protein: CASSLQGFNTEAFF

D gene: NA
V gene: TRBV27
clone size: few
J gene: TRBJ1-2
CDR3 DNA: TGTGCCAGCAGTTTATCATCCGGGTCTGGCTACACCTTC
CDR3 protein: CASSLSSGSGYTF

D gene: TRBD2
V gene: TRBV9
clone size: NA
J gene: TRBJ2-1
CDR3 DNA: TGTGCCAGCAGCGTATCGGGAGGGCCCTACAATGAGCAGTTCTTC
CDR3 protein: CASSVSGGPYNEQFF

D gene: NA
V gene: TRBV7-2
clone size: once
J gene: TRBJ2-1
CDR3 DNA: TGTGCCAGAAGCTCCACAGGGAACCATTTAAATGAGCAGTTCTTC
CDR3 protein: CARSSTGNHLNEQFF

D gene: NA
V gene: TRBV9
clone size: NA
J gene: TRBJ2-1
CDR3 DNA: TGTGCCAGCAGCGTTTCGAAAGCGGCATACAATGAGCAGTTCTTC
CDR3 protein: CASSVSKAAYNEQFF

D gene: TRBD2
V gene: TRBV27
clone size: many
J gene: TRBJ2-5
CDR3 DNA: TGTGCCAGCAGTTTATCGGGACTAGCGGGGCAAGAGACCCAGTACTTC
CDR3 protein: CASSLSGLAGQETQYF